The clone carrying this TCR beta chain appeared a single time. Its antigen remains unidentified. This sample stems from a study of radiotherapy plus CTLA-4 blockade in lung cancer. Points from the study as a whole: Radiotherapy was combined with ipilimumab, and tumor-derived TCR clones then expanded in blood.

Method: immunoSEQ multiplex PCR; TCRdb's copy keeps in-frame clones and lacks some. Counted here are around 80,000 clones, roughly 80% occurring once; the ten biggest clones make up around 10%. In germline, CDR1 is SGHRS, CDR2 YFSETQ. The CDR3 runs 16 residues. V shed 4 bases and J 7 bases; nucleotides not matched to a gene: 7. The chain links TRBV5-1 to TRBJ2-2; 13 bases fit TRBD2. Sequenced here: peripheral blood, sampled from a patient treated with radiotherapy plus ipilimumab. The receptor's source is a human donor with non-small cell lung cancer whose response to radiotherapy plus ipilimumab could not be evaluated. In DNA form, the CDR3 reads TGCGCCAGCAGCCTTCGGACTAGCGGGGGTGACGGGGAGCTGTTTTTT. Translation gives CASSLRTSGGDGELFF. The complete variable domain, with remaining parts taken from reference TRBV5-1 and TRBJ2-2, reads KAGVTQTPRYLIKTRGQQVTLSCSPISGHRSVSWYQQTPGQGLQFLFEYFSETQRNKGNFPGRFSGRQFSNSRSEMNVSTLELGDSALYLCASSLRTSGGDGELFFGEGSRLTVL.